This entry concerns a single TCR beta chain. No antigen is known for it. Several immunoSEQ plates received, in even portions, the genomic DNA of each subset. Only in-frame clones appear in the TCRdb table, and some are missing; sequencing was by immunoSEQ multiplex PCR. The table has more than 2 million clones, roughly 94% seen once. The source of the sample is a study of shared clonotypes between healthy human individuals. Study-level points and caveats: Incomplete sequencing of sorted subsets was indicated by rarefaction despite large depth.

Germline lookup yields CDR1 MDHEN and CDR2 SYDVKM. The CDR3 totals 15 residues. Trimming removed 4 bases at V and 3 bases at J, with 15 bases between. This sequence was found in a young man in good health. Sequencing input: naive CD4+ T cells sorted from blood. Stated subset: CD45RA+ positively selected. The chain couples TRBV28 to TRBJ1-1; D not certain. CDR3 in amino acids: CASSSPGRLHTEAFF. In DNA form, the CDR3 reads TGTGCCAGCAGTTCCCCAGGACGGTTGCACACTGAAGCTTTCTTT.